Shown below are 4 T cell receptor beta chains from a single sample sequenced in a study of blood T cell repertoires in COVID-19. Some clones are missing from TCRdb's copy, which holds only in-frame ones; the method was immunoSEQ multiplex PCR. Of 350,000 to 450,000 clones listed, 75% to 90% were seen once; the top ten hold about 7.1%. Sequencing was performed on peripheral blood. The source of these receptors is a woman aged 55-69 years with COVID-19, enrolled during active disease.

The chain links TRBV27 to TRBJ1-1; no clear D gene. This CDR3 is 14 amino acids long. Germline lookup yields CDR1 MNHEY and CDR2 SMNVEV (reference sequence). V was clipped by 10 bases and J by 3 bases, with 18 bases between them. The DNA for the CDR3 is TGTGCCAACCCCAGAGGAGGCCTTTACACTGAAGCTTTCTTT. Its translation is CANPRGGLYTEAFF.

The J gene is TRBJ2-7, the V gene TRBV7-2; D possibly corresponds to TRBD1 (5 bases). Germline V gene lookup returns CDR1 SGHTA and CDR2 FQGNSA. The CDR3 is 14 amino acids. V dropped 5 bases and J dropped 6 bases, with 17 bases sitting between them. The CDR3 region is CASSRRAPPGEQYF. DNA for the CDR3: TGTGCCAGCAGCCGCAGGGCCCCCCCTGGCGAGCAGTACTTC.

The gene calls are TRBV18 and TRBJ2-5, with TRBD1 identical over 7 bases. V trimming: 3 bases; J trimming: 5 bases; junction bases outside the gene matches: 9. Germline V lookup: CDR1 KGHSH, CDR2 LQKENI. The length of the CDR3 is 15 residues. The CDR3 DNA is TGTGCCAGCTCACCGAGGGACAGTATTTTGGAGACCCAGTACTTC. The encoded protein is CASSPRDSILETQYF.

The CDR3 region has the DNA TGTGCCAGCCTTGCCAGCGTGAACACTGAAGCTTTCTTT. Translated, it gives CASLASVNTEAFF. The chain couples TRBV6-5 to TRBJ1-1; D is undetermined. Germline assignment: CDR1 MNHEY and CDR2 SVGAGI. The V gene lost 8 bases and the J gene lost 0 bases, with 10 bases spanning the gap. CDR3 size: 13 residues.